This T cell receptor (beta chain) emerged from a study of T cell repertoires in cytomegalovirus infection. Study summary: TCR beta signatures that were public indicated CMV infection and matching HLA type.

This clonotype was recorded many times. The antigen is unknown. CDR1 is SGHRS, CDR2 YFSETQ, per germline. The ends lost 4 bases at V and 4 bases at J; junction bases unmatched: 7. CDR3 size: 16 residues. Points from the study as a whole: HLA-C-restricted TCR beta clonotypes specific for CMV led the ex vivo response.

From the reads, TCRdb called clonotypes with MiXCR, one entry per CDR3 protein. The sample shows under 600,000 distinct CDR3 sequences, about 15% of them seen only once. V and J are TRBV5-1 and TRBJ2-1; 11 bases line up with TRBD1. The clonotype was recovered from a human donor in good health (CMV status not recorded). Some clones in this sample may be carry-over from other donors' samples. The sequenced material came from CD8+ T cells from PBMCs. The DNA of the CDR3 is TGCGCCAGCAGCGCGCGGGGACAGGGGGGATACAATGAGCAGTTCTTC. Protein product: CASSARGQGGYNEQFF. The variable domain in full, completed from reference TRBV5-1 and TRBJ2-1, reads KAGVTQTPRYLIKTRGQQVTLSCSPISGHRSVSWYQQTPGQGLQFLFEYFSETQRNKGNFPGRFSGRQFSNSRSEMNVSTLELGDSALYLCASSARGQGGYNEQFFGPGTRLTVL.